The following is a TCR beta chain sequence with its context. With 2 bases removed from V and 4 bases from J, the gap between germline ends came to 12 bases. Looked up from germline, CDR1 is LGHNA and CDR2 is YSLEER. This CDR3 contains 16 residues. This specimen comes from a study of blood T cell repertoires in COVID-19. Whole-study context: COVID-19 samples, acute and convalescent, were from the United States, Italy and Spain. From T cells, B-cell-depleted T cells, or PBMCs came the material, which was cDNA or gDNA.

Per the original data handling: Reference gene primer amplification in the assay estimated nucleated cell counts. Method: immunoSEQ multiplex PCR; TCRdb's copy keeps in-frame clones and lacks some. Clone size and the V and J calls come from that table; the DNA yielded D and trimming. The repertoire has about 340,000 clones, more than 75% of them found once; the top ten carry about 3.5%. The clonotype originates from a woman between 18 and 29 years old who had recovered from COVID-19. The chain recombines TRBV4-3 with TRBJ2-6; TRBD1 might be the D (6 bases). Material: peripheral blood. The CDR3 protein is CASSQLQGTGANVLTF. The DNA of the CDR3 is TGCGCCAGCAGCCAACTACAGGGTACCGGGGCCAACGTCCTGACTTTC.